The clone carrying this T cell receptor beta chain was seen at least ten times. Its antigen is undetermined. This sample stems from a study of T cells in Graves' hyperthyroidism and ophthalmopathy. General study points: A model built on 13 V-J features separated ophthalmopathy from stable hyperthyroidism. Peripheral blood also featured most of the thyroid clonotypes expanded above 0.001.

Amplification yielded TCR beta CDR3 regions, with RNA transcripts as the source. HTBI primers were used for first-round RT-PCR of the TCR CDR3. TCRdb independently ran MiXCR on the multiplex PCR reads; one entry per CDR3 protein. The sample includes approximately 250,000 distinct CDR3 sequences, around 24% of them seen just once. Exclusion of patients followed from uncontrolled infection, other autoimmune disease, pregnancy or lactation. Extraction of PBMCs used 7.5 to 10 ml of fresh peripheral blood. Germline loops: CDR1 MDHEN, CDR2 SYDVKM. The CDR3 extends over 16 amino acids. V lost 3 bases, J lost 2 bases, and 7 bases stayed unmatched.

This chain uses TRBV28 with TRBJ1-5; 7 bases align to TRBD1. This clonotype was sampled from a woman aged 40 to 50 with Graves' ophthalmopathy. Sequencing used blood. The CDR3 spells CASSLGGTVGNQPQHF. CDR3 DNA sequence: TGTGCCAGCAGTTTGGGGGGGACAGTGGGCAATCAGCCCCAGCATTTT. The full variable domain, completed using reference TRBV28 and TRBJ1-5, is DVKVTQSSRYLVKRTGEKVFLECVQDMDHENMFWYRQDPGLGLRLIYFSYDVKMKEKGDIPEGYSVSREKKERFSLILESASTNQTSMYLCASSLGGTVGNQPQHFGDGTRLSIL.